The source of this T cell receptor (beta chain) is a study of long-term antiretroviral therapy in people with HIV. Study-level findings and limits: The range of CDR3 lengths in HIV repertoires proved narrower than that found in controls. Blood, drawn from 2004 to 2017, may reflect older ART regimens.

The V end was cut by 1 base, the J end by 8 bases, with 6 bases between. The CDR3 spans 12 residues. The V gene's germline CDR1 is LNHDA and CDR2 SQIVND (reference sequence). Run at survey level, the immunoSEQ assay was version v3.0. Only in-frame clones appear in the TCRdb table, and some are missing; sequencing was by immunoSEQ multiplex PCR. The sample holds approximately 12,000 clones, 75% to 85% seen once. Points on this clone: As yet, its antigen is unknown.

The V and J genes are TRBV19 and TRBJ2-1; D call uncertain. This TCR was recovered from a man in his forties with HIV. The source material was unsorted PBMCs, sampled 3.4 years after starting antiretroviral therapy. CDR3 protein: CASSIVSDEQFF. For the CDR3, the DNA is TGTGCCAGTAGTATAGTGAGCGATGAGCAGTTCTTC.